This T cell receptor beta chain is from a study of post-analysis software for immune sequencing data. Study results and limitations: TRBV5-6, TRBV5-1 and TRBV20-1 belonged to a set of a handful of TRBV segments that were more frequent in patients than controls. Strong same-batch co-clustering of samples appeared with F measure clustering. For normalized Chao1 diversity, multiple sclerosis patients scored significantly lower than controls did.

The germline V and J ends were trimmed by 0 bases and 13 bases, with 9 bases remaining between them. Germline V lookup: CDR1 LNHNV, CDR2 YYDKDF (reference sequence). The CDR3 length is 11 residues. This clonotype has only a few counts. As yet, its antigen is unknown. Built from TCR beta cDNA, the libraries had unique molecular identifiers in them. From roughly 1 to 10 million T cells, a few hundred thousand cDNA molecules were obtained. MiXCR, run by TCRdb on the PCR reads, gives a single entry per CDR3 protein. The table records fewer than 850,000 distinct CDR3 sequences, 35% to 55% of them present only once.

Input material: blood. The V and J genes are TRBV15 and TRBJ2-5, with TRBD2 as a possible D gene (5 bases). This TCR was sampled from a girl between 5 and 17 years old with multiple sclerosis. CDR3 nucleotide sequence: TGTGCCACCAGCAGAGATAGCGAGCCGTACTTC. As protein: CATSRDSEPYF.